This TCR beta chain originates from a study of T cell clones after liver transplantation. V shed 6 bases and J 2 bases; nucleotides not matched to a gene: 8. CDR1 and CDR2 (germline): KGHSH, LQKENI. The CDR3 has 15 amino acids. Libraries were prepared by immunoSEQ multiplex PCR; TCRdb keeps only in-frame clonotypes and omits some of them. Seen here are more than 95,000 clones, about 81% observed once, and the top ten hold about 1%. This TCR came from a human donor who received a liver transplant. Sequencing used CD4+ T cells from blood, obtained before liver transplant. This sequence joins TRBV18 and TRBJ2-3; 7 positions match TRBD1. The CDR3 loop reads CASSTGAGYTDTQYF. DNA for the CDR3: TGTGCCAGCTCCACAGGGGCCGGTTACACAGATACGCAGTATTTT.